The rows below give T cell receptor beta chains drawn from one sample of a study of metastatic and nonmetastatic thyroid tumors. MiXCR reprocessed the PCR reads for TCRdb. The table includes about 24,000 clones, around 20% detected once. Sequenced input: blood. The receptors were gathered from a male donor with papillary thyroid cancer or a benign thyroid nodule (not recorded which). Some clones in this sample may be carry-over from other donors' samples. Each CDR3 is given with its conserved first and last residue. Each record gives: D gene, V gene, J gene, clone size, CDR3 DNA, CDR3 protein. The D gene is left open where the match is weak. A clone size is listed for some rows: how often the clone was seen (once, few, many), or a class if it is expanded.

TRBD2,TRBV7-2,TRBJ2-1,NA,TGTGCCAGCAGAGTTAGCGGGTCCGCCTACAATGAGCAGTTCTTC,CASRVSGSAYNEQFF
NA,TRBV24-1,TRBJ2-3,many,TGTGCCACCAGTGATTTTCCGACGGATAGCGGTAGCACAGATACGCAGTATTTT,CATSDFPTDSGSTDTQYF
NA,TRBV28,TRBJ1-1,few,TGTGCCAGCAGTTTTCCTGCACTCGGCCGGGCAGGGAGGACTGAAGCTTTCTTT,CASSFPALGRAGRTEAFF
NA,TRBV20-1,TRBJ1-1,NA,TGCAGTGCTAGAGATGTCAGGGAGGTGAAGACTGAAGCTTTCTTT,CSARDVREVKTEAFF
NA,TRBV20-1,TRBJ2-7,many,TGCAGTGCTAGAGGTTTGCTGGCGGGGACCTACGAGCAGTACTTC,CSARGLLAGTYEQYF
TRBD1,TRBV6-1,TRBJ1-1,many,TGTGCCAGTTCTATCGAGGGGGCGGGCACTGAAGCTTTCTTT,CASSIEGAGTEAFF
TRBD2,TRBV19,TRBJ2-7,NA,TGTGCCAGTAGTTCAGGACTAGCGGGTGGTTACGAGCAGTACTTC,CASSSGLAGGYEQYF
NA,TRBV9,TRBJ2-1,many,TGTGCCAGCAGCCCCCAACGGGGACCATACAATGAGCAGTTCTTC,CASSPQRGPYNEQFF
NA,TRBV5-1,TRBJ1-3,many,TGCGCCAGCACGGATTTGTTGGGAAACACCATATATTTT,CASTDLLGNTIYF
TRBD1,TRBV7-2,TRBJ2-7,many,TGTGCCAGCAGCCCTACAGGGGGCAGCTACGAGCAGTACTTC,CASSPTGGSYEQYF
NA,TRBV27,TRBJ1-2,medium-sized,TGTGCCAGCAGTGGACGGAGTAACTATGGCTACACCTTC,CASSGRSNYGYTF
TRBD2,TRBV11-2,TRBJ2-1,NA,TGTGCCAGCAGCCCTAACATGGTTCTAGCGGGAGTCTCCAATGAGCAGTTCTTC,CASSPNMVLAGVSNEQFF
TRBD1,TRBV28,TRBJ1-2,medium-sized,TGTGCCAGCAGCCAGGGGGGCTTCTATGGCTACACCTTC,CASSQGGFYGYTF
TRBD2,TRBV7-3,TRBJ2-1,many,TGTGCCAGCAGCCAATCCGGGACTACCTTTAATAATGAGCAGTTCTTC,CASSQSGTTFNNEQFF
NA,TRBV2,TRBJ1-4,many,TGTGCCAGCAGTTCGGGCCCCGGGGCTAAACTGTTTTTT,CASSSGPGAKLFF
TRBD1,TRBV15,TRBJ2-2,few,TGTGCCACCATCAGAGATATTGGACAGGGGACCGGGGAGCTGTTTTTT,CATIRDIGQGTGELFF
NA,TRBV12-3/TRBV12-4,TRBJ2-7,few,TGTGCCAGCAGTTTTGGGGGGCACGAGCAGTACTTC,CASSFGGHEQYF
NA,TRBV28,TRBJ2-3,few,TGTGCCAGCAGTGGGGGGCAATGGCCCCCCACAGATACGCAGTATTTT,CASSGGQWPPTDTQYF